This T cell receptor (beta chain) is drawn from a study of T cell responses to AZD1222 COVID-19 vaccine. Whole-study context: Second doses that came at about 4 or about 12 weeks were put together.

This clone has more than one count but fewer than ten. Antigen unknown. This specimen includes other DNA sequences encoding the same CDR3. The study, taken as a whole, reports: It should be noted that donors were predominantly white British and more often female, and clonal diversity was possibly underestimated. Spike-specific TCR breadth and depth went up after people got two AZD1222 doses. Samples come after the peak T cell response, not at day 14.

Germline values: CDR1 SQVTM, CDR2 ANQGSEA. V was clipped by 7 bases and J by 0 bases; unmatched bases: 5. The CDR3 spans 13 residues. This table comes from immunoSEQ multiplex PCR, and its TCRdb copy is limited to in-frame clones, with some not included. The top ten hold around 2.1% of the sample, which has some 150,000 clones, 88% seen once. This chain connects TRBV29-1 to TRBJ1-1; 7 positions match TRBD1. The sequences come from peripheral blood, collected on day 0 of AZD1222 vaccination. The TCR originated in an adult in good health. The CDR3 protein is CSANRGMNTEAFF. CDR3 in DNA: TGCAGCGCGAACAGGGGAATGAACACTGAAGCTTTCTTT.